Listed here are 6 T cell receptor beta chains from one sample, sequenced in a study of blood T cells in healthy people across ages. It was with a sample-barcoded 5' primer and a J-beta primer mix that a second PCR of roughly 6 to 12 cycles was run. One entry per CDR3 protein, called by TCRdb with MiXCR from the 5' RACE reads. The sample has roughly 680,000 distinct CDR3 sequences; around 50% are singletons. The sequenced material came from blood. Source of these receptors: an elderly woman in good health.

This clonotype was detected ten times or more. The chain recombines TRBV2 with TRBJ1-2; D unclear. The CDR3 runs to 15 residues. Germline V CDR1 and CDR2: SNHLY, FYNNEI. Trimming left V 0 bases short and J 0 bases short, with 8 bases between. Written as DNA, the CDR3 is TGTGCCAGCAGTGAAGCACCAGGAGCTAACTATGGCTACACCTTC. Its protein is CASSEAPGANYGYTF.

The chain carries TRBV29-1 and TRBJ2-1; D is perhaps TRBD2 (5 bases). The V gene lost 4 bases and the J gene lost 6 bases, with 16 bases spanning the gap. The CDR3 sequence is 14 residues long. CDR1 and CDR2 (germline): SQVTM, ANQGSEA. For the CDR3, the DNA is TGCAGCGTTGTCTTGGAGGACTCGCGCAATGAGCAGTTCTTC. Translation: CSVVLEDSRNEQFF.

Only a few counts were recorded for this clonotype. V usage is TRBV20-1 and J usage is TRBJ1-5, with unresolved D. Trimming left V 6 bases short and J 0 bases short, with 15 bases between. The CDR3 extends over 15 amino acids. The germline CDR1 and CDR2 sequences are DFQATT and SNEGSKA (reference sequence). CDR3 residues: CSAKEAVLSNQPQHF. The CDR3 nucleotides read TGCAGTGCCAAAGAGGCAGTCCTTAGCAATCAGCCCCAGCATTTT.

This clonotype was seen many times. The chain links TRBV12-5 to TRBJ2-6, with D uncertain. V was pared by 7 bases and J by 1 base, with 5 bases between. Germline V gene data show CDR1 as LGHNT and CDR2 as FRNRAP. The CDR3 covers 13 residues. CDR3 loop: CASAYSGANVLTF. CDR3 coding DNA: TGTGCTAGTGCCTATTCTGGGGCCAACGTCCTGACTTTC.

The chain joins TRBV7-9 to TRBJ2-1, with D perhaps matching TRBD1 (6 bases). CDR3 length: 17 residues. V lost 3 bases, J lost 3 bases, and 18 bases lay in between. The germline V gene encodes CDR1 SEHNR and CDR2 FQNEAQ (reference sequence). The CDR3 loop is CASSLDSSLNIYNEQFF. CDR3 nucleotide sequence: TGTGCCAGCAGCTTGGACAGCTCCCTGAACATCTACAATGAGCAGTTCTTC.

In its sample, this clonotype was seen many times. The limits of the CDR3 on the DNA are not certain, so only TCRdb's listed CDR3 is given. The CDR3 reads CASSILGNYEQYF. The chain combines TRBV7-2 with TRBJ2-7. Termini included, the CDR3 measures 13 amino acids. Germline lookup yields CDR1 SGHTA and CDR2 FQGNSA.